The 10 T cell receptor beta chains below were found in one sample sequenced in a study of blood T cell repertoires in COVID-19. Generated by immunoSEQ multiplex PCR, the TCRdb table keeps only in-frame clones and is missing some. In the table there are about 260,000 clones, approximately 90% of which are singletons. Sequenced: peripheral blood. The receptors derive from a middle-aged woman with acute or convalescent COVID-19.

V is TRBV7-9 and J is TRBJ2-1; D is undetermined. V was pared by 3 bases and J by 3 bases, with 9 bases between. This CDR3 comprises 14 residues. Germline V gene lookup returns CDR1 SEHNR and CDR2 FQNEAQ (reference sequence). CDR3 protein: CASSFDTHYNEQFF. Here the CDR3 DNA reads TGTGCCAGCAGCTTCGATACACACTACAATGAGCAGTTCTTC.

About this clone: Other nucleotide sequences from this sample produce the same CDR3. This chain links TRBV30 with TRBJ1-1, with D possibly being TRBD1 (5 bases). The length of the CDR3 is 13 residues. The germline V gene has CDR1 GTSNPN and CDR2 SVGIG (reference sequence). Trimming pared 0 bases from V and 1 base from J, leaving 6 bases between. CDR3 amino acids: CAWSVQGNTEAFF. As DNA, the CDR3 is TGTGCCTGGAGTGTTCAGGGGAACACTGAAGCTTTCTTT. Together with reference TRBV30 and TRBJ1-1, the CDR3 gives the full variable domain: SQTIHQWPATLVQPVGSPLSLECTVEGTSNPNLYWYRQAAGRGLQLLFYSVGIGQISSEVPQNLSASRPQDRQFILSSKKLLLSDSGFYLCAWSVQGNTEAFFGQGTRLTVV.

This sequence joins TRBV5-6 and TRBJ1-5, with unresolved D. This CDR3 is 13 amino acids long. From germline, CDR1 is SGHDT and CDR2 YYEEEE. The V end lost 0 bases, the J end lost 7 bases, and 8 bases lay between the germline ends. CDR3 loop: CASSLGRRQPQHF. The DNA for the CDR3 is TGTGCCAGCAGCTTGGGTAGGAGACAGCCCCAGCATTTT.

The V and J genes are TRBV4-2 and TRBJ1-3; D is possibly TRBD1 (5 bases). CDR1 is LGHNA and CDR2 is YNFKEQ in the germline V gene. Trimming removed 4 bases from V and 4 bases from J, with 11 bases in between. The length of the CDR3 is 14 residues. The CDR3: CASSPTGWGNTIYF. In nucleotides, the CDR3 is TGTGCCAGCAGCCCCACAGGTTGGGGAAACACCATATATTTT.

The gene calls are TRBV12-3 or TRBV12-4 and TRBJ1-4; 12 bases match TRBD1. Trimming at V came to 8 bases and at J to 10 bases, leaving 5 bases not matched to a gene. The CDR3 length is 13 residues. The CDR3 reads CASPGTGGRKLFF. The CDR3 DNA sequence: TGTGCCAGCCCGGGGACAGGGGGCAGAAAACTGTTTTTT.

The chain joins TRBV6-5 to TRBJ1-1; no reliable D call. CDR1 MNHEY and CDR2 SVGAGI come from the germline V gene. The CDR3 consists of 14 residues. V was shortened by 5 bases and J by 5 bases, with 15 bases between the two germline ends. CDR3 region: CASSPTVGGTEAFF. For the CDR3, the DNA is TGTGCCAGCAGTCCTACAGTGGGTGGGACTGAAGCTTTCTTT.

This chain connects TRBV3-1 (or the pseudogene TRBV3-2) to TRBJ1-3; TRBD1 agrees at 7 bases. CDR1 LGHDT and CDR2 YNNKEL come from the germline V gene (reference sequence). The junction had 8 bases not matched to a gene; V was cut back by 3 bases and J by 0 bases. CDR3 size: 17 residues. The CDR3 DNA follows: TGTGCCAGCAGCCAGACGACAGGGCCTTACTCTGGAAACACCATATATTTT. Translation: CASSQTTGPYSGNTIYF.

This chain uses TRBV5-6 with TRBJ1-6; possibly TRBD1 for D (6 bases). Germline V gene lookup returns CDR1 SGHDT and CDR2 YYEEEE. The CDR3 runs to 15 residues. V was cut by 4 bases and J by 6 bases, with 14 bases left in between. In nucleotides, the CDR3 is TGTGCCAGCAGCCTCGTAGACAGGACTAATTCACCCCTCCACTTT. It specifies CASSLVDRTNSPLHF.

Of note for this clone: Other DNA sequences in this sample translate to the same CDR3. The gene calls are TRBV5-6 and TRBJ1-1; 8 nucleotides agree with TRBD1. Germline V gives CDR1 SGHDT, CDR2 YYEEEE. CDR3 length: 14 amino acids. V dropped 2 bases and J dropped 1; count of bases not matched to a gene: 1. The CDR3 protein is CASSFGQGNTEAFF. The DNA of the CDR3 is TGTGCCAGCAGCTTTGGACAGGGGAACACTGAAGCTTTCTTT.

The CDR3 DNA reads TGTGCCAGCAGCCTATCGGACAGCGTCTCTGGAAACACCATATATTTT. Protein product: CASSLSDSVSGNTIYF. The V and J genes are TRBV9 and TRBJ1-3; tentatively, D is TRBD1 (6 bases). Germline loops: CDR1 SGDLS, CDR2 YYNGEE. CDR3 length: 16 residues. Trimming left V 4 bases short and J 0 bases short, with 14 bases between.